This TCR beta chain emerged from a study of T cell responses to AZD1222 COVID-19 vaccine. TCRdb's table, derived via immunoSEQ multiplex PCR, lists solely in-frame clones and lacks some. The data hold roughly 66,000 clones, with roughly 89% observed a single time. Per germline, CDR1 SGHAT and CDR2 FQNNGV. The CDR3 sequence is 16 residues long. The V and J ends lost 0 bases and 4 bases respectively, with 12 bases between them. The source of this sequence is an adult in good health. This material consisted of peripheral blood, taken on day 0 of AZD1222 vaccination. The chain has TRBV11-2 and TRBJ1-4; D is unclear. CDR3 bases: TGTGCCAGCAGCTTAGATCGAATACGGAGTAATGAAAAACTGTTTTTT. Translating it yields CASSLDRIRSNEKLFF.